What follows are 18 T cell receptor beta chains derived from one specimen sequenced in a study of metastatic and nonmetastatic thyroid tumors. The entire patient cohort was treatment-naive prior to thyroid surgery. MiXCR reprocessed the PCR reads for TCRdb. The sample lists over 20,000 clones; 31% were seen once. Sequenced input: blood. These receptors were collected from a female donor with papillary thyroid cancer or a benign thyroid nodule (not recorded which). Some clones in this sample may be carry-over from other donors' samples.

This clone is termed medium-sized. The chain links TRBV6-2 or TRBV6-3 to TRBJ2-7; 12 bases align to TRBD2. CDR3 length: 20 amino acids. V shed 4 bases, J shed 0 bases, and the junction held 16 bases outside the gene matches. CDR1 is MNHEY, CDR2 SVGEGT, per germline. The CDR3 bases are TGTGCCAGCAGTTCCCGCGGGACTAGCGGGCTCCGGAAAAGCTCCTACGAGCAGTACTTC. Translation gives CASSSRGTSGLRKSSYEQYF.

This clone has a single count. This rearrangement joins TRBV7-2 to TRBJ2-7, with TRBD1 identical over 7 bases. The germline gives CDR1 SGHTA, CDR2 FQGNSA. The CDR3 extends over 16 amino acids. Trimming cost V 1 base and J 4 bases; bases outside gene matches: 10. The DNA of the CDR3 is TGTGCCAGCAGCTTAGGGCGAGGACAGGCAAATTACGAGCAGTACTTC. Amino acids: CASSLGRGQANYEQYF.

This rearrangement joins TRBV30 to TRBJ2-2; tentative D call: TRBD1 (6 bases). The CDR3 spans 14 residues. Trimming cost V 3 bases and J 6 bases, with 14 bases left between them. CDR1 and CDR2 from the germline V gene are GTSNPN and SVGIG (reference sequence). The CDR3 sequence is CAWRLGGYSGELFF. The CDR3 DNA reads as TGTGCCTGGAGACTAGGGGGTTATTCCGGGGAGCTGTTTTTT.

V gene TRBV12-3 or TRBV12-4 combines with J gene TRBJ1-2; 8 nucleotides align to TRBD1. The CDR3 sequence is 12 residues long. With V trimmed by 5 bases and J by 6 bases, 2 bases remained unmatched. The CDR3 protein is CASSLTGDGYTF. The CDR3 DNA reads TGTGCCAGCAGTCTGACAGGGGATGGCTACACCTTC.

This clone was seen at least ten times. This rearrangement joins TRBV24-1 to TRBJ2-1, with 7 positions matching TRBD2. Germline CDR1 is KGHDR and CDR2 is SFDVKD. The CDR3 has 16 amino acids. V was clipped by 1 base and J by 8 bases; unmatched bases: 10. This CDR3 is CATSDLKDQRGHEQFF. DNA of the CDR3: TGTGCCACCAGTGATTTAAAGGACCAGCGGGGCCATGAGCAGTTCTTC.

This clone was counted at least ten times. This sequence joins TRBV29-1 and TRBJ1-4; 8 positions agree with TRBD1. The CDR3 is 13 residues long. CDR1 and CDR2 (germline): SQVTM, ANQGSEA. CDR3: CSASETGVEKLFF. Written as DNA, the CDR3 is TGCAGTGCATCCGAGACAGGGGTTGAAAAACTGTTTTTT. Filled out from reference TRBV29-1 and TRBJ1-4, the complete variable domain reads SAVISQKPSRDICQRGTSLTIQCQVDSQVTMMFWYRQQPGQSLTLIATANQGSEATYESGFVIDKFPISRPNLTFSTLTVSNMSPEDSSIYLCSASETGVEKLFFGSGTQLSVL.

The sample holds a few counts of this clone. V is TRBV27 and J is TRBJ2-5; TRBD2 matches 8 bases. J gave up 5 bases and V 1 base, and 6 bases lay outside the gene matches. CDR1 and CDR2 (germline): MNHEY, SMNVEV (reference sequence). The length of the CDR3 is 15 residues. Written as DNA, the CDR3 is TGTGCCAGCAGTTTATTTTCGGGAGGGCCCGAGACCCAGTACTTC. Residues: CASSLFSGGPETQYF.

This clone came up many times. The rearrangement uses TRBV9 and TRBJ2-1, with 12 bases identical to TRBD2. Germline V gives CDR1 SGDLS, CDR2 YYNGEE. The CDR3 extends over 15 amino acids. V gave up 0 bases and J gave up 5 bases; unmatched junction bases: 0. The CDR3 DNA sequence: TGTGCCAGCAGCGTAGGGACTAGCGGGAACAATGAGCAGTTCTTC. It is translated as CASSVGTSGNNEQFF.

By share of the sample, this clone is medium-sized. This chain connects TRBV11-2 to TRBJ1-2; no firm D call. Trimming took off 5 bases at V and 1 base at J, with 8 bases between the two ends. CDR3 length: 13 amino acids. The germline CDR1 and CDR2 sequences are SGHAT and FQNNGV. CDR3 coding DNA: TGTGCCAGCAGCCAGGACGGTAACTATGGCTACACCTTC. Translation: CASSQDGNYGYTF. The variable domain in full, completed from reference TRBV11-2 and TRBJ1-2, reads EAGVAQSPRYKIIEKRQSVAFWCNPISGHATLYWYQQILGQGPKLLIQFQNNGVVDDSQLPKDRFSAERLKGVDSTLKIQPAKLEDSAVYLCASSQDGNYGYTFGSGTRLTVV.

This clone was observed a few times. The V gene is TRBV12-3 or TRBV12-4, the J gene TRBJ1-2; weak D call: TRBD1 (6 bases). V was cut by 4 bases and J by 7 bases, with 25 bases left in between. This CDR3 is 17 amino acids long. In DNA, the CDR3 is TGTGCCAGCAGTTCTACCAGGGTGTGGGGGGCCCGCTGTGGCTACACCTTC. Its protein product is CASSSTRVWGARCGYTF.

This clone appeared a few times. V gene TRBV6-1 combines with J gene TRBJ2-7, with a weak D call TRBD2 (6 bases). Germline loops: CDR1 MNHNS, CDR2 SASEGT. Trimming cost V 6 bases and J 0 bases, with 15 bases left between them. CDR3 size: 15 residues. CDR3 residues: CASSTDGGSSYEQYF. The DNA of the CDR3 is TGTGCCAGCAGCACCGACGGGGGAAGCTCCTACGAGCAGTACTTC.

This clone was found a few times. The rearrangement joins TRBV28 to TRBJ2-5; TRBD1 matches at 8 bases. Germline loops: CDR1 MDHEN, CDR2 SYDVKM. The CDR3 sequence is 15 residues long. The V gene end was trimmed by 2 bases and the J gene end by 4 bases; junction bases not matched to a gene: 6. CDR3: CASSLEQGAGETQYF. For the CDR3, the DNA is TGTGCCAGCAGTTTAGAGCAGGGGGCAGGAGAGACCCAGTACTTC.

In its sample, this clone was seen a few times. One end of the junction is discordant with germline, which a read error may explain. V gene TRBV27 combines with J gene TRBJ2-3; D is possibly TRBD2 (6 bases). The CDR3 is 15 residues long. Germline V lookup: CDR1 MNHEY, CDR2 SMNVEV (reference sequence). CDR3: CASSWRGMYTDTQYF. The CDR3 DNA is TGTGCCAGCAGTTGGCGCGGGATGTACACAGATACACAGTATTTT.

This clone qualifies as medium-sized (0.01 to 0.1%). The rearrangement joins TRBV5-1 to TRBJ2-7; 10 positions agree with TRBD2. The CDR3 spans 15 residues. Per the germline V gene, CDR1 is SGHRS and CDR2 is YFSETQ. V lost 5 bases, J lost 4 bases, and 9 bases stayed unmatched. The CDR3 spells CASRWLAGDSYEQYF. In DNA, the CDR3 is TGCGCCAGCAGGTGGCTAGCGGGAGATTCATACGAGCAGTACTTC.

This chain joins TRBV6-5 and TRBJ2-7; maybe TRBD2 (6 bases). From germline, CDR1 is MNHEY and CDR2 SVGAGI. The V gene lost 0 bases and the J gene lost 2 bases, with 14 bases spanning the gap. The CDR3 contains 16 residues. Here the CDR3 DNA reads TGTGCCAGCAGTTACTCGAAAAGGCGGGGTCCCTACGAGCAGTACTTC. It codes for CASSYSKRRGPYEQYF.

This rearrangement joins TRBV5-1 to TRBJ2-7; maybe TRBD1 (5 bases). V lost 0 bases and J 3 bases, leaving 10 bases between the germline ends. The CDR3 consists of 14 residues. Germline CDR1 is SGHRS and CDR2 is YFSETQ. The CDR3 sequence: CASSLGGRDYEQYF. CDR3 in DNA: TGCGCCAGCAGCTTGGGGGGCAGGGACTACGAGCAGTACTTC.

This clone is medium-sized by share. The chain uses TRBV19 and TRBJ1-5; D gene ambiguous. Trimming took off 3 bases at V and 0 bases at J, with 9 bases between the two ends. Germline V gene sequence: CDR1 LNHDA, CDR2 SQIVND (reference sequence). The CDR3 spans 15 residues. This CDR3 is CASSIDTASNQPQHF. CDR3 nucleotides: TGTGCCAGTAGTATTGACACAGCTAGCAATCAGCCCCAGCATTTT. The variable domain in full, completed from reference TRBV19 and TRBJ1-5, reads DGGITQSPKYLFRKEGQNVTLSCEQNLNHDAMYWYRQDPGQGLRLIYYSQIVNDFQKGDIAEGYSVSREKKESFPLTVTSAQKNPTAFYLCASSIDTASNQPQHFGDGTRLSIL.

This clone is labeled medium-sized. The chain uses TRBV20-1 and TRBJ1-3, with 11 bases lining up with TRBD1. Germline V gives CDR1 DFQATT, CDR2 SNEGSKA (reference sequence). The CDR3 is 17 residues long. The V gene end was trimmed by 0 bases and the J gene end by 0 bases; junction bases not matched to a gene: 4. CDR3 DNA sequence: TGCAGTGCTAGAGATAGCGGACAGGGGGCCTCTGGAAACACCATATATTTT. Translated, it gives CSARDSGQGASGNTIYF.